The clone carrying this TCR beta chain was detected only a few times. Its antigen is not identified. The germline gives CDR1 DFQATT, CDR2 SNEGSKA (reference sequence). The V end was cut by 1 base, the J end by 13 bases, with 7 bases between. This CDR3 spans 9 amino acids. The data originate from a study of T-cell memory formation after mild COVID-19. Study conclusions and caveats: Contracting CD4+ clones lay largely in CM and EM, with CD8+ ones residing in EMRA. Pre-infection memory held some responding clones, suggesting pre-existing cross-reactive T cells responded.

Researchers used 5'RACE with constant-segment primers to make TCR alpha and TCR beta cDNA libraries that carry sample barcodes and UMIs. TCRdb re-called the 5' RACE reads through MiXCR, storing one row per CDR3 protein. Of 400,000 to 500,000 distinct CDR3 sequences in the sample, roughly 20% were seen once. The genes are TRBV20-1 and TRBJ2-5; no clear D gene. Sequencing input: PBMCs or a T cell subset sorted from them (not recorded which). The origin of this receptor is an adult woman who had mild COVID-19 (a few samples of this study predate the infection). Cell type and time point are not known. The DNA for the CDR3 is TGCAGTGCTAGAGTCCCAGGGTACTTC. The encoded protein is CSARVPGYF.